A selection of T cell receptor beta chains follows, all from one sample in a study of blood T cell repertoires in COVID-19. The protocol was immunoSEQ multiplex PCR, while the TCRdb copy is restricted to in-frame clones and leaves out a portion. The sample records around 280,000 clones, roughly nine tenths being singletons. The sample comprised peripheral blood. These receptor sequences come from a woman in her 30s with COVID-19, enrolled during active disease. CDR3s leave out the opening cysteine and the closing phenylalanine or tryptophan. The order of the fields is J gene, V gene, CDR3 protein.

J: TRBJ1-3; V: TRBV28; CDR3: ASSFLGGYSGNTIY
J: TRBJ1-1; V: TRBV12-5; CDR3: ASGRLAGGESTEAF
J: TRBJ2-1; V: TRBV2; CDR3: AILPTGGVYNEQF
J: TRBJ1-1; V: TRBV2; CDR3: ASQGMNTEAF
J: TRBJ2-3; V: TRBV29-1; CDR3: SGGTDTQY
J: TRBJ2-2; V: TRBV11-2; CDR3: ASTPPSGGVSGELF
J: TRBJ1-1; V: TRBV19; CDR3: ASSIERGRHSMNTEAF
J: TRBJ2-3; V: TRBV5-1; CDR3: ASRTSGGTDTQY
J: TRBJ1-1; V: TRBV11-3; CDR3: ASSLEQGNTEAF
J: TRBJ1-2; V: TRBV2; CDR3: ASSEGGRIGYT
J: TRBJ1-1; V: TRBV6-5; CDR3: ASSFNRGGDTEAF
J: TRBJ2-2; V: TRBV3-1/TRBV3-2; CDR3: ASSPLGERVTGELF
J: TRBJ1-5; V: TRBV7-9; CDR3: ASSLAGGLNQPQH
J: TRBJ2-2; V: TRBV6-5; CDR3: ASSWKQGFGELF
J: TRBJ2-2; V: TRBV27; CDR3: ASSFVPGTGLTGELF
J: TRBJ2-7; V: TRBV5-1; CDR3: ASSIGQGLSYEQY
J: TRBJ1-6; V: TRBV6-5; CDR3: ASHGGTVRNSPLH
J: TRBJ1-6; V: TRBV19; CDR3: ASKTGSSYNSPLH
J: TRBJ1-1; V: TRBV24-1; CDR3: ATSDSSGGNTEAF
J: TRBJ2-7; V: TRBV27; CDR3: ASSFGDSSYEQY
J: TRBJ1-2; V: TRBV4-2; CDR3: ASSQDEGGAYGYT
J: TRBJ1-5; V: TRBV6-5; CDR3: AARQGAQPQH
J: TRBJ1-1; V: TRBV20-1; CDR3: SATPGQEAF
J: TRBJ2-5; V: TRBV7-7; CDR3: ASSLGGLAGASQETQY
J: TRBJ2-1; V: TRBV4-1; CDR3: ASSQPGDRRGVSQF
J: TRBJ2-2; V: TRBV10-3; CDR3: AIRNSRGGELF
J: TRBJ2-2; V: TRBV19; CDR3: ASLGQGASTGELF
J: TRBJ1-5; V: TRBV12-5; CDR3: ASGQTGYNQPQH
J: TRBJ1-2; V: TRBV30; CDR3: AWSRGQGRWGYT
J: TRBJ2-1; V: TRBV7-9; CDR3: ASSLDGVSGDEQF
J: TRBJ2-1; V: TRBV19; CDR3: ASSAGYNEQF
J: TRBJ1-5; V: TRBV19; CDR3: ASSMSIGQPNQPQH
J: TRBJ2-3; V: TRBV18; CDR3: ASSPRGGGAGTDTQY
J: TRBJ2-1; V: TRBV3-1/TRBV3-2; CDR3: ASSQDWRGGFEQF
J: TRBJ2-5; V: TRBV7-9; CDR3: ASSPTGQDRGVGTQY
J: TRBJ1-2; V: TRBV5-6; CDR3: ASSFGTGNYGYT
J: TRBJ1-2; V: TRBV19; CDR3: ASSHNTLYGYT
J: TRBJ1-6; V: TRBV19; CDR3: ASSRTTGQKNSPLH
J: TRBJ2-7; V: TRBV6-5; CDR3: ASSYGTQPTYEQY
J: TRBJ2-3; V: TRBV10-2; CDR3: ASGWASGADTQY
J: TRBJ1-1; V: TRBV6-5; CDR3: ASSYSRQLGAEAF
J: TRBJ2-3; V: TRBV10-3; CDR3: AIRGLSTDTQY
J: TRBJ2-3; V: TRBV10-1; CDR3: ASSAGTGATDTQY
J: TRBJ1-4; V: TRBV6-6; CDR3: ASTPRESATNEKLF
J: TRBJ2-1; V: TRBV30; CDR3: AWSASGGYNEQF
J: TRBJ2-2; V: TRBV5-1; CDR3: ASSTRVTANTGELF
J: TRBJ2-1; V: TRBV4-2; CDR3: ASSLSRGTSYNEQF
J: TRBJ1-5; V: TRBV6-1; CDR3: ASSEAIGTGAILQH
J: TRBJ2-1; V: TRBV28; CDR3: ASRVTPGTSYEQF
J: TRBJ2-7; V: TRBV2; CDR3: ASADSHEQY
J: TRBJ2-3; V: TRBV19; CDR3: ASSGPDTQY
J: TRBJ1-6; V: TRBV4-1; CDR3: ASSQEQGPSPLH
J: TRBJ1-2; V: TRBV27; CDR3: ASRSQGRLYGYT
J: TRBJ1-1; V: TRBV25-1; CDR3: ASQQWNTEAF
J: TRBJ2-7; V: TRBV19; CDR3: ASSVADRGFYEQY
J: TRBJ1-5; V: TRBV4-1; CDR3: ASSQVGGAPGQPQH
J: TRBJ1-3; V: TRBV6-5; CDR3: ASTPGVTSGNTIY
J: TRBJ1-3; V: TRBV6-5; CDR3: ASSTVRAAGNTIY
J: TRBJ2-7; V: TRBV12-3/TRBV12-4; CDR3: ASSSGFFEQY
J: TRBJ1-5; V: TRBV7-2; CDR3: ASSSTREQPQH